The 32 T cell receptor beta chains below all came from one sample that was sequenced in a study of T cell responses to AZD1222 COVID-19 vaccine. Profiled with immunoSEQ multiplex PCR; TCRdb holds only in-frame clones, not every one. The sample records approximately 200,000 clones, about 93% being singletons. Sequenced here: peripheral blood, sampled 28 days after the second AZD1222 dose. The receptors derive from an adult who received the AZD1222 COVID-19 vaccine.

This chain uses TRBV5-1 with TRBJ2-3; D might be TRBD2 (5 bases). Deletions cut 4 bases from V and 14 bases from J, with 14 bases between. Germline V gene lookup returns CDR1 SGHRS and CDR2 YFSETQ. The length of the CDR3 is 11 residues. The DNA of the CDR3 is TGCGCCAGCAGCGAGGGCCAGGAATTGTATTTT. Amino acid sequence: CASSEGQELYF.

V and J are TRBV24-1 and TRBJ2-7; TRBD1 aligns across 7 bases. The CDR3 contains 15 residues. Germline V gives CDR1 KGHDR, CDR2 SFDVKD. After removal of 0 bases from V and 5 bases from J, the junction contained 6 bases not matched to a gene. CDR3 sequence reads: CATSDLRQGDDEQYF. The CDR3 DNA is TGTGCCACCAGTGATTTGCGACAGGGTGACGACGAGCAGTACTTC.

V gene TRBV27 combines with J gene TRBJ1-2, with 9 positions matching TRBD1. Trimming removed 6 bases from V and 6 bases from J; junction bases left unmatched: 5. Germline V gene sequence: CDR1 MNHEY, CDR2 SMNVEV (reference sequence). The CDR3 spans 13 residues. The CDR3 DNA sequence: TGTGCCAGCAGCTCGGACAGGGGAGATGGCTACACCTTC. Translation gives CASSSDRGDGYTF.

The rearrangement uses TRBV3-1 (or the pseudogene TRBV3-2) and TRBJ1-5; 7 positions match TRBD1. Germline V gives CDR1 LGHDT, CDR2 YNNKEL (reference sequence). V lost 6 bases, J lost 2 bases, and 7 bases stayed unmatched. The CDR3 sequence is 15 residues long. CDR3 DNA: TGTGCCAGCAGTCACGGAGGGGGCCGCAATCAGCCCCAGCATTTT. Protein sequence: CASSHGGGRNQPQHF.

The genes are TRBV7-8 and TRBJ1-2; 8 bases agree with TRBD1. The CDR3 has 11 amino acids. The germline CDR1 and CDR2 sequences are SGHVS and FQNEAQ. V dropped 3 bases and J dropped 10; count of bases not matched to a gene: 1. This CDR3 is CASSLDRDYTF. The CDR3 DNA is TGTGCCAGCAGCTTGGACAGGGACTACACCTTC. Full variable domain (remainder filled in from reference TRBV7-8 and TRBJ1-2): GAGVSQSPRYKVAKRGQDVALRCDPISGHVSLFWYQQALGQGPEFLTYFQNEAQLDKSGLPSDRFFAERPEGSVSTLKIQRTQQEDSAVYLCASSLDRDYTFGSGTRLTVV.

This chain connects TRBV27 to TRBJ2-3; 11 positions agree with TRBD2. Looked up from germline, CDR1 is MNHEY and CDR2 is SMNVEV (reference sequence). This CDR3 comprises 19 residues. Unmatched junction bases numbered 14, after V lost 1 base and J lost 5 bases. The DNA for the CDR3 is TGTGCCAGCAGTTTATTTTGGACTAGCGGGCACCCACGGTTAGATACGCAGTATTTT. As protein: CASSLFWTSGHPRLDTQYF.

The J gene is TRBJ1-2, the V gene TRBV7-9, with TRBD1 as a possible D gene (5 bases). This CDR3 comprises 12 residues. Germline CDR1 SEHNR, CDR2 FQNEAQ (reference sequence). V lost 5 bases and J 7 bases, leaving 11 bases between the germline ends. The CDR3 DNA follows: TGTGCCAGCAGCCGCGGGACGTCTGGCTACACCTTC. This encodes CASSRGTSGYTF.

The CDR3 DNA is TGTGCCAGCAGCCCCCCAGGACAGGGAAGACGTTACGAGCAGTACTTC. This translates into CASSPPGQGRRYEQYF. The J gene is TRBJ2-7, the V gene TRBV7-9, with 8 positions matching TRBD1. Germline CDR1 SEHNR, CDR2 FQNEAQ (reference sequence). The CDR3 is made up of 16 amino acids. V shed 5 bases and J 4 bases; nucleotides not matched to a gene: 13.

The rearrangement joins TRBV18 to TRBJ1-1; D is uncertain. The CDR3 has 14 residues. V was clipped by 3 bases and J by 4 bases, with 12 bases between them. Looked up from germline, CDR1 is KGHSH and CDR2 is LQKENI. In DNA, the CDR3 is TGTGCCAGCTCACCGAAGGGAATAGCCACTGAAGCTTTCTTT. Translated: CASSPKGIATEAFF.

The CDR3 DNA follows: TGTGCCAGCAGCTTAGCGACCCCGGGACAGGGGAAGTACACCTTC. Amino acids: CASSLATPGQGKYTF. The V and J genes are TRBV7-2 and TRBJ1-2, with 10 bases fitting TRBD1. CDR1 and CDR2 (germline): SGHTA, FQGNSA. CDR3 length: 15 amino acids. J lost 11 bases, V lost 0 bases, and 9 bases had no gene match.

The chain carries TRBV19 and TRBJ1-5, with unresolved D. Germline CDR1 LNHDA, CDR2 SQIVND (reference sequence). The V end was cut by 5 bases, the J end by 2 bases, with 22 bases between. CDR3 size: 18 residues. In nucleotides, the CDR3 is TGTGCCAGTAGTCCCACGGCGACTTTTATTGTAGGCAATCAGCCCCAGCATTTT. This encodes CASSPTATFIVGNQPQHF.

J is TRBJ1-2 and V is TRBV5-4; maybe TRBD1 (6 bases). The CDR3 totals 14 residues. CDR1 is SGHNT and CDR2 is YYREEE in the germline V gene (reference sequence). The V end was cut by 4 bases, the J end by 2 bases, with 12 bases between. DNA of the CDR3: TGTGCCAGCAGCCAAGACAGGTCAAACTATGGCTACACCTTC. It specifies CASSQDRSNYGYTF. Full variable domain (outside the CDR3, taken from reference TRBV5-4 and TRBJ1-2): ETGVTQSPTHLIKTRGQQVTLRCSSQSGHNTVSWYQQALGQGPQFIFQYYREEENGRGNFPPRFSGLQFPNYSSELNVNALELDDSALYLCASSQDRSNYGYTFGSGTRLTVV.

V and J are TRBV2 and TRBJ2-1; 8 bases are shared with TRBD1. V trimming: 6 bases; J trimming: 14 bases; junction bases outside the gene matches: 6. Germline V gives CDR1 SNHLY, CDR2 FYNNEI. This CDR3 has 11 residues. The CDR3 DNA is TGTGCCAGCAGCGAACAGGGGGATGAGTTCTTC. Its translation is CASSEQGDEFF.

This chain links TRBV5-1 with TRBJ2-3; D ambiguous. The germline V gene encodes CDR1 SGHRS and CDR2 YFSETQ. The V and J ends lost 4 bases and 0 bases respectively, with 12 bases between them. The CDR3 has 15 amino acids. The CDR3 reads CASSPSASSTDTQYF. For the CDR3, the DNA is TGCGCCAGCAGCCCGTCTGCGTCTAGCACAGATACGCAGTATTTT.

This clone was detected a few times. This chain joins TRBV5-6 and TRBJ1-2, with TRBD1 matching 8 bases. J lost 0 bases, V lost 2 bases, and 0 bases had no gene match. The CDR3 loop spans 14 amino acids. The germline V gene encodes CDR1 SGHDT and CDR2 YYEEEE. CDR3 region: CASSLQGANYGYTF. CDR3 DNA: TGTGCCAGCAGCTTACAGGGGGCTAACTATGGCTACACCTTC. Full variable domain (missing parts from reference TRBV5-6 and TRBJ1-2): DAGVTQSPTHLIKTRGQQVTLRCSPKSGHDTVSWYQQALGQGPQFIFQYYEEEERQRGNFPDRFSGHQFPNYSSELNVNALLLGDSALYLCASSLQGANYGYTFGSGTRLTVV.

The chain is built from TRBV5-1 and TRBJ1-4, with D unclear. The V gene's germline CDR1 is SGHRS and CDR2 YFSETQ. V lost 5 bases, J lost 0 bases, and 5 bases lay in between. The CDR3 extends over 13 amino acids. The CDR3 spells CASSEATNEKLFF. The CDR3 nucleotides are TGCGCCAGCAGTGAGGCAACTAATGAAAAACTGTTTTTT.

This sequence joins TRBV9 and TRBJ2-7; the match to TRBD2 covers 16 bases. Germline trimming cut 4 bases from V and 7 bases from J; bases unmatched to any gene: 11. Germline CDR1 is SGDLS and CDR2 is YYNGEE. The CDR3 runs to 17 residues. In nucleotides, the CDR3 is TGTGCCAGCAGCTTATCCGGGACTAGCGGGGGGGCTGGGGAGCAGTACTTC. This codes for CASSLSGTSGGAGEQYF.

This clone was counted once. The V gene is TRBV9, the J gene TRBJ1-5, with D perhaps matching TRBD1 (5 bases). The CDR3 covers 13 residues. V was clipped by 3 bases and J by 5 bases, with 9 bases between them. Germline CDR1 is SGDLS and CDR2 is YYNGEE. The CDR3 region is CASSAWGDQPQHF. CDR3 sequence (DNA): TGTGCCAGCAGCGCCTGGGGGGATCAGCCCCAGCATTTT. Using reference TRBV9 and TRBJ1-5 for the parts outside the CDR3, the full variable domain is DSGVTQTPKHLITATGQRVTLRCSPRSGDLSVYWYQQSLDQGLQFLIQYYNGEERAKGNILERFSAQQFPDLHSELNLSSLELGDSALYFCASSAWGDQPQHFGDGTRLSIL.

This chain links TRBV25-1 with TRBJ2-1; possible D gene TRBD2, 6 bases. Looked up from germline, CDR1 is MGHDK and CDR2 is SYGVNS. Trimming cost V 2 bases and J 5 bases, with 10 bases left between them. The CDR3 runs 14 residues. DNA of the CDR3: TGTGCCAGCAGTGAACACGCGGGGAACAATGAGCAGTTCTTC. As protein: CASSEHAGNNEQFF.

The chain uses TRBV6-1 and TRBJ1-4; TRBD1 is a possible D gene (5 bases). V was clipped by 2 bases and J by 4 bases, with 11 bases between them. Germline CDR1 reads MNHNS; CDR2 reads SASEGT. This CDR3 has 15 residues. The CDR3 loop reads CASSERGFDNEKLFF. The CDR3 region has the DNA TGTGCCAGCAGTGAACGGGGGTTCGATAATGAAAAACTGTTTTTT.

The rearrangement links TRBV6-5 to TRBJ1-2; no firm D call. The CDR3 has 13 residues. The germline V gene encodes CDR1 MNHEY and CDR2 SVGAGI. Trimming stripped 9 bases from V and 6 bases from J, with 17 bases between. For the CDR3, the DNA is TGTGCCAGTCGTATTGGGATGGTTGATGGCTACACCTTC. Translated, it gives CASRIGMVDGYTF.

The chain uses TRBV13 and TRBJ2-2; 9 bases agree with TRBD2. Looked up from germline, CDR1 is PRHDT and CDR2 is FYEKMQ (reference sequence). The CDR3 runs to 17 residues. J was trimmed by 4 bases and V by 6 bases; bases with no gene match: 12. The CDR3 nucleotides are TGTGCCAGCAGAGTCTTGGCTAGCGGGGAGCTCACCGGGGAGCTGTTTTTT. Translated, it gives CASRVLASGELTGELFF.

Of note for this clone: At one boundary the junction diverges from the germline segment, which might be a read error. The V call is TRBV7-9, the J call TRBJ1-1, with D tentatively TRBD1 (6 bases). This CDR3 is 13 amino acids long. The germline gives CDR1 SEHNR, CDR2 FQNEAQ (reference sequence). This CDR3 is CASSLTGNSEAFF. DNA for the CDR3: TGTGCCAGCAGCCTAACAGGGAACTCTGAAGCTTTCTTT.

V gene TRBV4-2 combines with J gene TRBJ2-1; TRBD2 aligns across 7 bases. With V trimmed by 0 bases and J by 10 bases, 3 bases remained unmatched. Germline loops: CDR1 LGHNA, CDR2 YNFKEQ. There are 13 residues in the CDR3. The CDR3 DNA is TGTGCCAGCAGCCAAGATTTCGGGGGGGAGCAGTTCTTC. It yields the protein CASSQDFGGEQFF.

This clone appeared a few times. Here the CDR3 reads CASSLQGQTNEKLFF. In nucleotides, the CDR3 is TGCGCCAGCAGCTTACAGGGCCAGACTAATGAAAAACTGTTTTTT. V gene TRBV5-1 combines with J gene TRBJ1-4; TRBD1 is a possible D gene (6 bases). V dropped 2 bases and J dropped 2 bases, with 10 bases sitting between them. Germline V lookup: CDR1 SGHRS, CDR2 YFSETQ. The CDR3 runs to 15 residues.

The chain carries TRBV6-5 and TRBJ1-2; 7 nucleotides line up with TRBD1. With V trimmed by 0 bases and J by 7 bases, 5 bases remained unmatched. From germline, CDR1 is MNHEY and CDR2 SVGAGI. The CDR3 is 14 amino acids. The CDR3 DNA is TGTGCCAGCAGTTACTCGAGAGGGGGCCGTGGCTACACCTTC. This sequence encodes CASSYSRGGRGYTF.

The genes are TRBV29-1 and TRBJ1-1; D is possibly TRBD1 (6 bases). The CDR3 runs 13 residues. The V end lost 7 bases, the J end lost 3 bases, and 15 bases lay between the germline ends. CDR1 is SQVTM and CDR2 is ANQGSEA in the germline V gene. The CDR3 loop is CSAPEQGHTEAFF. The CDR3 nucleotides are TGCAGCGCGCCGGAACAGGGACACACTGAAGCTTTCTTT.

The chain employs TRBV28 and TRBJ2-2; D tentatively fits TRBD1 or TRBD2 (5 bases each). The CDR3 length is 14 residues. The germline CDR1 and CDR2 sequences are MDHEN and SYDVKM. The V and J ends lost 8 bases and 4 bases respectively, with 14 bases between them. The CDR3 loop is CASRGRRRTGELFF. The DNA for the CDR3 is TGTGCCAGCCGGGGACGACGCCGCACCGGGGAGCTGTTTTTT.

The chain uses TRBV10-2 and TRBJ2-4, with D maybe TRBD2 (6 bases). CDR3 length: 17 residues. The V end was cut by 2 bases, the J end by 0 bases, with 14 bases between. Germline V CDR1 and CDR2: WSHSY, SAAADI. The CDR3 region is CASSEKEGRGAKNIQYF. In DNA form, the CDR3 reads TGCGCCAGCAGTGAGAAGGAGGGGCGAGGAGCCAAAAACATTCAGTACTTC.

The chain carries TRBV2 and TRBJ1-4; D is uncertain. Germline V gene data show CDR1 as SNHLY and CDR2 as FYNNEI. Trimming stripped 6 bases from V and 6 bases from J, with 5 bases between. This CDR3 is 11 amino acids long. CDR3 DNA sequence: TGTGCCAGCAGAACCTATGAAAAACTGTTTTTT. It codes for CASRTYEKLFF.

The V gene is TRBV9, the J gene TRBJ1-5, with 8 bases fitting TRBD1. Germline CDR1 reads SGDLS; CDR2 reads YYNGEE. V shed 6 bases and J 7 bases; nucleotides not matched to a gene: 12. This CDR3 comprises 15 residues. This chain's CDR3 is CASTPSDRVGQPQHF. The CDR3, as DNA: TGTGCCAGCACCCCGTCGGACAGGGTGGGCCAGCCCCAGCATTTT.

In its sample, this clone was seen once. CDR3: CASSLWGQLNYGYTF. The CDR3 DNA sequence: TGTGCCAGCAGCTTATGGGGACAGCTGAACTATGGCTACACCTTC. V is TRBV7-9 and J is TRBJ1-2; 7 nucleotides match TRBD1. V was pared by 2 bases and J by 2 bases, with 5 bases of the junction left unmatched. The CDR3 is made up of 15 amino acids. Germline CDR1 and CDR2: SEHNR and FQNEAQ (reference sequence).